This T cell receptor beta chain was documented in a study of vaccination effects on CD4 cells after COVID-19. Turning to this clone: No antigen is known for it.

Assay used: immunoSEQ multiplex PCR; TCRdb lists only in-frame clones, some missing. The sample carries around 24,000 clones, 60% to 80% recorded once. General study results and limits: Healthy vaccine recipients' vaccine-induced clones were almost all SARS-CoV-2 mono-reactive.

V gave up 6 bases and J gave up 3 bases, with 8 bases separating them. CDR3 length equals 12 residues. Sequencing was preceded by expansion of antigen-specific CD4+ T cells with viral peptide pools in the ViraFEST assay. An approximately 10-day culture period preceded the isolation of CD4+ T cells. Either the BNT162b2 or mRNA-1273 vaccine was given to participants in two doses. A density of over 1.5 million PBMC per well was used; these cells were cultured with roughly 10 IU/ml IL-2 and about 9.5 ug/ml peptides. The genes are TRBV12-3 or TRBV12-4 and TRBJ1-1; D gene ambiguous. The receptor comes from a human donor who received a COVID-19 vaccine. Some clones in this sample may be carry-over from other donors' samples. This material consisted of CD4+ T cells from PBMCs cultured with SARS-CoV-2 spike peptides, taken after COVID-19 vaccination. The CDR3 loop is CASSFAYTEAFF. In DNA form, the CDR3 reads TGTGCCAGCAGCTTTGCGTACACTGAAGCTTTCTTT.